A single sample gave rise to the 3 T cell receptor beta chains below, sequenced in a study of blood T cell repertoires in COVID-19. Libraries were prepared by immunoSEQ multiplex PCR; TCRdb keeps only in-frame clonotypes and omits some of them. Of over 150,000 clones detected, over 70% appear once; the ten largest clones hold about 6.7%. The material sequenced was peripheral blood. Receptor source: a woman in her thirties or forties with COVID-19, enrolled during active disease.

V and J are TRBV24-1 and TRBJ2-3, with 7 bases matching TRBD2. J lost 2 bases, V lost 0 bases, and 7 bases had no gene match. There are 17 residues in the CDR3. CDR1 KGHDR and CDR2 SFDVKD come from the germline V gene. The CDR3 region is CATSDLQSGANTDTQYF. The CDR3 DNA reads TGTGCCACCAGTGATTTGCAAAGCGGGGCTAACACAGATACGCAGTATTTT.

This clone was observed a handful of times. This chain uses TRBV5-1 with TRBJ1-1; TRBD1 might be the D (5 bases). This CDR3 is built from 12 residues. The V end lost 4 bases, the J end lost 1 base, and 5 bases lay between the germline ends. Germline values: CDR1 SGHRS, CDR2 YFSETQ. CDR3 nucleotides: TGCGCCAGCAGCCAGGGGAACACTGAAGCTTTCTTT. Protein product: CASSQGNTEAFF.

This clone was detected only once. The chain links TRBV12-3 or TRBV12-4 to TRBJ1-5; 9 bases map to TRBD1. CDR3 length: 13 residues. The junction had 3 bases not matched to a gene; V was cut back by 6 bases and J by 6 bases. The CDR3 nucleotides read TGTGCCAGCAGGGGACAGGGTGGTCAGCCCCAGCATTTT. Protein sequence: CASRGQGGQPQHF.